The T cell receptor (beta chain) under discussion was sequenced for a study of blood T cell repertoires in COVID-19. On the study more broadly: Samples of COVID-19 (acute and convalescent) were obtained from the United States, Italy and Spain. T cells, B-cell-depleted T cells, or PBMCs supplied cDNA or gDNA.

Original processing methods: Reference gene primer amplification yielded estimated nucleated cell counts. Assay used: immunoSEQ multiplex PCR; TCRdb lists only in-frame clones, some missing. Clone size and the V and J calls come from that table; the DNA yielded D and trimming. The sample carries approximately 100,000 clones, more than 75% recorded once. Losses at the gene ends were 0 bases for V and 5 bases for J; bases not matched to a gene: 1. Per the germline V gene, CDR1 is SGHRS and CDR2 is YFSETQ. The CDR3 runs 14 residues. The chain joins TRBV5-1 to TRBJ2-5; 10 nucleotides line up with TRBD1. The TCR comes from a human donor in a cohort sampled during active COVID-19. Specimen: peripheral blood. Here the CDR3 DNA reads TGCGCCAGCAGCTTGGGACAGGGGGCTGAGACCCAGTACTTC. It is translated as CASSLGQGAETQYF.